This T cell receptor (beta chain) was documented in a study of T cells in women clearing cervical HPV infection listed by TCRdb under 2018. Context from the whole study: The cases were approximately 23 women with histologically confirmed HPV16-related CIN3 or worse, and 2 of those women had invasive cancers. Since HLA typing was available for only a few women, HLA type could not be ruled out as a confounder. An exploratory proof-of-principle case-control study, nested within the Guanacaste HPV Natural History Study in Costa Rica, was conducted to compare TCR repertoires across cervical HPV16 outcomes. Cases were matched to controls by age within five years and by the year the sample was collected. Five blinded duplicates per group were added as quality controls, so that approximately 60 samples were obtained: some 50 participants and 10 replicates. In the parent cohort, fewer than 13,000 women aged 18 or older were enrolled in Guanacaste, Costa Rica, during about 1992 to 1994 and were followed for more than 6 years. Blood from cases was collected at the visit at which the lesion was first identified, whereas blood from controls was collected once infection was no longer detected. Controls were some 26 women whose single incident HPV16 infection cleared within 12 months without precancer or cancer developing. A median age of around 30 years was observed in cases versus approximately 40 in controls, and no significant differences in baseline characteristics were found. For cases, a median interval of roughly 150 days, with an interquartile range of 90 to 200 days, was observed between lesion detection and blood sampling.

Every participant had a single incident cervical HPV16 infection, and women with prevalent HPV16 infections were excluded. Cervical HPV DNA was detected with MY09/MY11 PCR, and genotyping was done by dot-blot hybridization. About 14 mL of heparinized blood were centrifuged, and the buffy coat was aliquoted, frozen at -30°C, then stored at -80°C. QIAGEN kits were used to extract genomic DNA from buffy coat specimens. TCR beta CDR3 regions were amplified by multiplex PCR from an average of approximately 1.3 ug genomic DNA per sample using the immunoSEQ assay. To correct primer bias, the assay used a complete synthetic TCR repertoire to set an amplification baseline. The amplicons were sequenced on the Illumina platform. As for the original processing: Sequences were error-corrected by clustering with frequency ratios and a modified nearest-neighbor algorithm and were then analyzed in the immunoSEQ Analyzer with IMGT gene definitions. At each rarefaction depth, TCR richness and evenness were averaged over 20 rarefaction repeats, and samples with fewer sequences than the depth were excluded. Wilcoxon rank sum tests with FDR correction were used to compare relative abundances of V, D and J genes between the groups. An intraclass correlation of 90% to 97% for TCR richness and an average of roughly 80% across approximately 63 gene segments were obtained from the blinded duplicates. TCRdb re-hosts the immuneACCESS table, in-frame sequences only. Its copies lack some clones; in the studies checked, an unresolved V gene accounts for under half of them, and the cause for the rest is not known. The V and J calls and clone size are taken from that table; D and trimming were inferred from the DNA. The sample's table covers under 50,000 clones. The ten biggest clones cover approximately 0.98% of the sample.

Broader findings and caveats from the paper: Whether associations preceded infection or resulted from infection could not be shown with the cross-sectional design, and effector/memory subsets and HPV-specific T cells were not isolated. Cases were distinguished from controls with an estimated AUC of 0.7 to 0.85 by random forest classifiers combining richness and V gene abundances. Significantly higher TCR repertoire richness was observed in CIN3+ cases than in controls across sequencing depths, whereas no difference in evenness was found. Because the number of T cells in each sample was unknown, differences in richness could reflect differing T-cell content rather than repertoire biology.

On this clone: Its antigen is not yet known.

This clonotype originated in a woman between 18 and 70 years old with a cervical HPV16 infection that either progressed to CIN3+ or cleared (not recorded which). The sequenced sample was blood buffy coat.

This receptor has the CDR3 CASSIKTGALYTQYF. CDR3 bases read: TGTGCCAGTAGTATCAAGACAGGGGCGTTGTATACG. The rearranged segments are TRBV19 and TRBJ2-3, and TRBD1 matches 8 of the central bases. Coverage ceases 3 residues before the CDR3 finishes, and the germline J gene fills in the end. CDR1 LNHDA and CDR2 SQIVND are derived from the germline V gene (reference sequence). Here V drops 3 bases and J drops 7 bases, and the junction holds 9 bases not matched to any gene. Spanning cysteine to phenylalanine, the CDR3 consists of 15 amino acids. The CDR3 was read in part: 36 bases, with the frame set at base 1.